This T cell receptor beta chain was sequenced in a study of cytomegalovirus exposure and HLA in healthy donors. Whole-study findings and limits: The study recorded about 150 TCR beta chains that were cytomegalovirus-associated.

The CDR3 covers 14 residues. The ends were cut back, 7 bases at V and 5 bases at J, with 17 bases in the middle. Germline assignment: CDR1 MNHNS and CDR2 SASEGT. Only in-frame clones appear in the TCRdb table, and some are missing; sequencing was by immunoSEQ multiplex PCR. The sample includes under 250,000 clones, around 78% of them seen just once. On this clone itself: Antigen specificity is unknown.

The gene calls are TRBV6-1 and TRBJ1-1, with D perhaps matching TRBD1 (5 bases). The receptor comes from a young woman in good health and CMV-seronegative. Material: PBMCs. The CDR3 spells CASTRQIAATEAFF. DNA for the CDR3: TGTGCCAGCACCCGACAGATAGCGGCGACTGAAGCTTTCTTT.